Listed below are T cell receptor beta chains from one sample, sequenced in a study of blood T cells in healthy people across ages. One entry per CDR3 protein results from TCRdb running MiXCR on the 5' RACE reads. The table lists fewer than 2,000,000 distinct CDR3 sequences, approximately 32% of them singletons, with approximately 10% in the top ten. Material for sequencing was blood. These receptors were obtained from a woman in her twenties or thirties in good health. Both conserved end residues are part of each CDR3. D genes are given only for firm matches. Where a row states a size, it is once, few, many or the class of an expanded clone; other rows omit it.

CASSDFRGQNTEAFF	TGTGCCAGCAGCGATTTTAGGGGACAGAACACTGAAGCTTTCTTT	TRBV13	NA	TRBJ1-1	NA
CASSEGGGDTEAFF	TGTGCCAGCAGTGAAGGTGGGGGGGACACTGAAGCTTTCTTT	TRBV6-1	NA	TRBJ1-1	NA
CASSLDPLYNEQFF	TGTGCCAGCAGCTTAGACCCGCTCTACAATGAGCAGTTCTTC	TRBV7-3	NA	TRBJ2-1	few
CASSLAAGQGGEAFF	TGTGCCAGCAGTTTAGCGGCGGGACAGGGGGGTGAAGCTTTCTTT	TRBV12-3/TRBV12-4	TRBD1	TRBJ1-1	NA
CATSEGGVHQPQHF	TGTGCCACCAGCGAAGGGGGTGTCCATCAGCCCCAGCATTTT	TRBV15	NA	TRBJ1-5	NA
CASSLIDSETQYF	TGTGCCAGCAGCTTAATTGATTCAGAGACCCAGTACTTC	TRBV7-3	NA	TRBJ2-5	NA
CAISESIRQGGNSPLHF	TGTGCCATCAGTGAGTCGATAAGGCAGGGGGGAAATTCACCCCTCCACTTT	TRBV10-3	TRBD1	TRBJ1-6	few
CASSQDEAGQGATDTQYF	TGCGCCAGCAGCCAAGATGAGGCCGGACAGGGGGCCACAGATACGCAGTATTTT	TRBV4-1	TRBD1	TRBJ2-3	NA
CASSLGGQVTSGANVLTF	TGCGCCAGCAGCTTGGGGGGACAGGTAACCTCTGGGGCCAACGTCCTGACTTTC	TRBV5-1	TRBD1	TRBJ2-6	NA
CSAHAQRDFYEQYF	TGCAGTGCCCACGCCCAGCGGGACTTCTACGAGCAGTACTTC	TRBV20-1	TRBD2	TRBJ2-7	NA
CASSLRLAALTSYEQYF	TGTGCCAGCAGCTTGCGCCTAGCGGCCCTTACCTCCTACGAGCAGTACTTC	TRBV5-8	TRBD2	TRBJ2-7	NA
CASSRPGPAGALSSYEQYF	TGTGCCAGCAGCCGCCCGGGGCCAGCAGGAGCGCTGAGCTCCTACGAGCAGTACTTC	TRBV3-1	NA	TRBJ2-7	NA
CASSFLWDRGRNSPLHF	TGTGCCAGCAGCTTCCTCTGGGACAGGGGGCGGAATTCACCCCTCCACTTT	TRBV7-2	TRBD1	TRBJ1-6	few
CANSLGGLAGAGGYYEQYF	TGTGCCAACAGCTTAGGGGGACTAGCGGGAGCGGGGGGGTACTACGAGCAGTACTTC	TRBV7-8	TRBD2	TRBJ2-7	NA
CASSHLMEVSREQFF	TGCGCCAGCAGCCACCTTATGGAAGTTTCGAGGGAGCAGTTCTTC	TRBV4-1	NA	TRBJ2-1	NA
CASTPGIAGIYEQYF	TGCGCCAGCACCCCGGGGATAGCGGGTATCTACGAGCAGTACTTC	TRBV5-1	TRBD2	TRBJ2-7	few
CASSQGWPGVVHEQFF	TGCGCCAGCAGCCAAGGATGGCCGGGAGTGGTCCATGAGCAGTTCTTC	TRBV4-1	NA	TRBJ2-1	few
CASSLGPGQDADTQYF	TGCGCCAGCAGCTTGGGCCCCGGACAGGACGCAGATACGCAGTATTTT	TRBV5-1	TRBD1	TRBJ2-3	many
CASSQELGPDEQYF	TGCGCCAGCAGCCAAGAGTTGGGGCCGGACGAGCAGTACTTC	TRBV4-1	NA	TRBJ2-7	NA
CTSSSDRFNEQYF	TGTACCAGCAGCTCTGACAGATTCAACGAGCAGTACTTC	TRBV27	NA	TRBJ2-7	NA
CSASFRTAAYNEQFF	TGCAGTGCTAGTTTTCGGACTGCAGCCTACAATGAGCAGTTCTTC	TRBV20-1	NA	TRBJ2-1	NA
CASSLEGLETGELFF	TGTGCCAGCAGCTTAGAGGGGTTGGAGACCGGGGAGCTGTTTTTT	TRBV11-2	NA	TRBJ2-2	NA
CSARDPSGATNTDTQYF	TGCAGTGCTAGAGATCCTAGCGGGGCAACTAACACAGATACGCAGTATTTT	TRBV20-1	TRBD2	TRBJ2-3	NA
CASSPWGENTEAFF	TGTGCCAGCAGCCCCTGGGGGGAGAACACTGAAGCTTTCTTT	TRBV3-1	NA	TRBJ1-1	NA
CSAVREAYEQYF	TGCAGTGCTGTAAGAGAGGCCTACGAGCAGTACTTC	TRBV20-1	NA	TRBJ2-7	few
CATSDFTADHSYNEQFF	TGTGCCACCAGTGATTTTACCGCGGACCACTCCTACAATGAGCAGTTCTTC	TRBV24-1	NA	TRBJ2-1	NA
CASSQPTGATEAFF	TGCGCCAGCAGCCAACCGACAGGGGCGACTGAAGCTTTCTTT	TRBV4-1	TRBD1	TRBJ1-1	NA
CASRRGTVMNTEAFF	TGTGCCAGCAGACGAGGGACAGTGATGAACACTGAAGCTTTCTTT	TRBV11-1	TRBD1	TRBJ1-1	NA
CASSLADFLQYF	TGTGCCAGCAGCTTAGCGGATTTTCTCCAGTACTTC	TRBV7-8	NA	TRBJ2-5	many
CASSNLLANEQFF	TGCGCCAGCAGCAACCTACTAGCGAATGAGCAGTTCTTC	TRBV5-1	TRBD2	TRBJ2-1	NA
CSVDLQGAGEKLFF	TGCAGCGTTGATCTACAGGGGGCAGGTGAAAAACTGTTTTTT	TRBV29-1	TRBD1	TRBJ1-4	NA
CASSFGLGTNEKLFF	TGTGCCAGCAGCTTCGGTTTGGGGACTAATGAAAAACTGTTTTTT	TRBV11-2	NA	TRBJ1-4	NA
CASSVEGGITDAQYF	TGTGCCAGCAGCGTAGAGGGCGGAATCACAGATGCGCAGTATTTT	TRBV9	NA	TRBJ2-3	NA
CASSLGHTGSGYGYTF	TGTGCCAGCAGCTTGGGACACACAGGGTCGGGTTATGGCTACACCTTC	TRBV5-1	NA	TRBJ1-2	NA
CASSDTGFSYEQYF	TGCGCCAGCAGTGACACAGGGTTCTCCTACGAGCAGTACTTC	TRBV10-2	NA	TRBJ2-7	many
CASSSASGTETQYF	TGTGCCAGCAGTTCAGCTAGCGGGACCGAGACCCAGTACTTC	TRBV12-3/TRBV12-4	TRBD2	TRBJ2-5	NA
CASSDTGSEQYF	TGTGCCAGCAGTGATACGGGGTCCGAGCAGTACTTC	TRBV2	NA	TRBJ2-7	few
CASSKSTGSSGANVLTF	TGTGCCAGCAGTAAATCGACAGGGAGCTCTGGGGCCAACGTCCTGACTTTC	TRBV11-2	TRBD1	TRBJ2-6	NA
CASSQGMARGAKNIQYF	TGCGCCAGCAGCCAGGGAATGGCCAGGGGGGCCAAAAACATTCAGTACTTC	TRBV4-1	TRBD1	TRBJ2-4	NA
CAMGPSPDTQYF	TGTGCCATGGGCCCTAGTCCAGATACGCAGTATTTT	TRBV10-3	NA	TRBJ2-3	many